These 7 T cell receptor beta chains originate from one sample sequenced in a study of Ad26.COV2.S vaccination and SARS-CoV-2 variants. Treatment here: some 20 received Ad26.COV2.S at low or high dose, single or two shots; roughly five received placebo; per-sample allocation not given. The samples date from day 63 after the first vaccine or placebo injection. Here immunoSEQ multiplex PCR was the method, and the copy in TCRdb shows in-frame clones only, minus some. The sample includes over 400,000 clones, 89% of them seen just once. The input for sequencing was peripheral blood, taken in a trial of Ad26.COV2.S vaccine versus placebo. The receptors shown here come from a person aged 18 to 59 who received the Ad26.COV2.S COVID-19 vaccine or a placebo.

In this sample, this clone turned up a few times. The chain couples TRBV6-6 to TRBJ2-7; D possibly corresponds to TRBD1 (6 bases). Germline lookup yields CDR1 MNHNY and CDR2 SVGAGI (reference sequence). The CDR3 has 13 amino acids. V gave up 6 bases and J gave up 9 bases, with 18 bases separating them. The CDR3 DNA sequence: TGTGCCAGCAGCCCCGAGGGGGTAGATTGGCAGTACGTC. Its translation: CASSPEGVDWQYV.

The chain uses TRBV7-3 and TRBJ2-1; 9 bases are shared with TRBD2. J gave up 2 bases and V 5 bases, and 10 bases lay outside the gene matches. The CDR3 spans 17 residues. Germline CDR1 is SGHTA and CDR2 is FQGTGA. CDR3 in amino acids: CASSATLTSGTYNEQFF. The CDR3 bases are TGTGCCAGCAGCGCAACCCTGACTAGCGGTACCTACAATGAGCAGTTCTTC.

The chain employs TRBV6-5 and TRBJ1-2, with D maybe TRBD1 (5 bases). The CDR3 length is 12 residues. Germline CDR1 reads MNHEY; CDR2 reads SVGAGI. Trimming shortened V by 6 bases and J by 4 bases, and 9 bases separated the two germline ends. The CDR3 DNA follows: TGTGCCAGCAGCCGAGGGGTCTATGGCTACACCTTC. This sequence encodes CASSRGVYGYTF.

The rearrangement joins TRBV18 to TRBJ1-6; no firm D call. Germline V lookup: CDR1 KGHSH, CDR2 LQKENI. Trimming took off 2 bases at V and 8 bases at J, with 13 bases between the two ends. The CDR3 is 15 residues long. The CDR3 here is CASSPNPLSDSPLHF. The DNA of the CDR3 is TGTGCCAGCTCACCAAACCCTCTTTCGGATTCACCCCTCCACTTT.

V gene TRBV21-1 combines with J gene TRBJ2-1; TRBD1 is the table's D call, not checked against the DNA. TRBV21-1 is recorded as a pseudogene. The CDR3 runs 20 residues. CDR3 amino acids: CASSKEWSGPLRGLYNEQFF. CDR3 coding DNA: TGTGCCAGCAGCAAAGAATGGTCAGGGCCCCTTAGGGGGTTGTACAATGAGCAGTTCTTC.

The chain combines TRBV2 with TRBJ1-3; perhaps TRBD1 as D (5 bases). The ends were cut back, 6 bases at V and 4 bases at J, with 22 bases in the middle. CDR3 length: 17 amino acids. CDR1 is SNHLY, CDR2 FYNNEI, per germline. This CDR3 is CASSSPRGGLWGNTIYF. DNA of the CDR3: TGTGCCAGCAGCTCCCCTCGGGGGGGGTTGTGGGGAAACACCATATATTTT.

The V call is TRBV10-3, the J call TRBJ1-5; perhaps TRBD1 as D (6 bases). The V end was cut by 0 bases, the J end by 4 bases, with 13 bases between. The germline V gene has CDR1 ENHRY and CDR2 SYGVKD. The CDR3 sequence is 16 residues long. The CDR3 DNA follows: TGTGCCATCAGTGAGTCGGGGGGCTACGGAAATCAGCCCCAGCATTTT. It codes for CAISESGGYGNQPQHF.